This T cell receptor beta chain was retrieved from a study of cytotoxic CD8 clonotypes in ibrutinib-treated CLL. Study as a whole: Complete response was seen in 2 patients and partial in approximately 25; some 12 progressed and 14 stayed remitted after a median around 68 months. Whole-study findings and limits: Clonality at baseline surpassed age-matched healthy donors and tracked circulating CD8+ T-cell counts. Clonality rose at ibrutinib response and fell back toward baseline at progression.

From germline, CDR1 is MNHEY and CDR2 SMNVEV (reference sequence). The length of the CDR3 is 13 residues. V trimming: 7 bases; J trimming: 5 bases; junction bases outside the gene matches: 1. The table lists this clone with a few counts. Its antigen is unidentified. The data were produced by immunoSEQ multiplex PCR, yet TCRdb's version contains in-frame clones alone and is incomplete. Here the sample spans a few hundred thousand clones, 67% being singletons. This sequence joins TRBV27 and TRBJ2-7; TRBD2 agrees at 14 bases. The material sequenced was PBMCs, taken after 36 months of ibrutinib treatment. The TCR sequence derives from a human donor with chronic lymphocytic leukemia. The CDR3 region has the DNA TGTGCCAGCATGGGACTAGCGGGAGACGAGCAGTACTTC. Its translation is CASMGLAGDEQYF.